This note documents a single T cell receptor (beta chain) sequence. The source of the sample is a study of T cells in localized non-small cell lung cancer. Libraries were prepared by immunoSEQ multiplex PCR; TCRdb keeps only in-frame clonotypes and omits some of them. The data hold 100,000 to 150,000 clones, with about 89% observed a single time. Germline CDR1 and CDR2: SGDLS and YYNGEE. The germline V and J ends were trimmed by 2 bases and 3 bases, with 17 bases remaining between them. The CDR3 contains 16 residues. V usage is TRBV9 and J usage is TRBJ1-1, with D uncertain. This specimen consisted of peripheral blood, obtained before any cancer treatment. This TCR came from an older female donor with stage I lung adenocarcinoma. CDR3 DNA sequence: TGTGCCAGCAGCGTTGCTGCCGGGTTGACGGACACTGAAGCTTTCTTT. The encoded protein is CASSVAAGLTDTEAFF.